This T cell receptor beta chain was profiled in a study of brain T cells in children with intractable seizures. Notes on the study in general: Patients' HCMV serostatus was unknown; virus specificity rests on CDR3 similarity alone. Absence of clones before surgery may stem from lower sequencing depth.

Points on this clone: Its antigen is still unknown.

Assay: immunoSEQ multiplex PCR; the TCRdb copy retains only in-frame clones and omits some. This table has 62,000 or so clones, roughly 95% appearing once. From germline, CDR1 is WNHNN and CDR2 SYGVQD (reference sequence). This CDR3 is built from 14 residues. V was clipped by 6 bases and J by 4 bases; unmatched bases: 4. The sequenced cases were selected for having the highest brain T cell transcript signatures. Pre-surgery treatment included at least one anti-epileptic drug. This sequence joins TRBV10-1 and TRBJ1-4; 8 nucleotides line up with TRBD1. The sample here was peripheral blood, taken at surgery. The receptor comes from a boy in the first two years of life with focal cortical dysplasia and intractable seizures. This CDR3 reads CASSPGTGNEKLFF. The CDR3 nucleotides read TGCGCCAGCAGCCCCGGGACAGGTAATGAAAAACTGTTTTTT.